A single sample gave rise to the 16 T cell receptor beta chains below, sequenced in a study of cytomegalovirus exposure and HLA in healthy donors. Clones were sequenced by immunoSEQ multiplex PCR, and TCRdb holds only the in-frame ones, with some missing. The data show 150,000 to 200,000 clones, about 85% seen once. Sequences were obtained from PBMCs. These receptors all come from a man between 18 and 29 years old in good health and CMV-seropositive.

This clone was observed a single time. This sequence joins TRBV5-1 and TRBJ1-2; a possible D gene is TRBD1 (6 bases). The ends were cut back, 7 bases at V and 0 bases at J, with 25 bases in the middle. There are 18 residues in the CDR3. Germline V gene sequence: CDR1 SGHRS, CDR2 YFSETQ. The CDR3 bases are TGCGCCAGCGCCCCCAAGACAGGAGTATTCCCTACTAACTATGGCTACACCTTC. Translating gives CASAPKTGVFPTNYGYTF.

The chain has TRBV14 and TRBJ2-7; D ambiguous. Trimming took 0 bases from V and 5 from J, leaving 14 bases between them. This CDR3 has 15 amino acids. Germline V lookup: CDR1 SGHDN, CDR2 FVKESK. The DNA of the CDR3 is TGTGCCAGCAGCCAAGATCAAGCTAGAGGAAACGAGCAGTACTTC. Residues: CASSQDQARGNEQYF.

This sequence joins TRBV28 and TRBJ2-4, with D perhaps matching TRBD1 (5 bases). The V gene lost 1 base and the J gene lost 8 bases, with 12 bases spanning the gap. Germline assignment: CDR1 MDHEN and CDR2 SYDVKM. The CDR3 contains 14 residues. CDR3 nucleotide sequence: TGTGCCAGCAGTTTATCGCAGGGCAGGGACATTCAGTACTTC. This sequence encodes CASSLSQGRDIQYF.

The V gene is TRBV11-3, the J gene TRBJ2-1, with 8 positions matching TRBD1. V dropped 5 bases and J dropped 7; count of bases not matched to a gene: 7. Germline V CDR1 and CDR2: SGHNT, YENEEA. This CDR3 region has 14 residues. CDR3 sequence (DNA): TGTGCCAGCAGCCCCGCAGGGGGCCGGAATGAGCAGTTCTTC. Protein: CASSPAGGRNEQFF.

The genes are TRBV18 and TRBJ2-1; 11 nucleotides agree with TRBD1. From germline, CDR1 is KGHSH and CDR2 LQKENI. The V segment lost 0 bases and the J segment 3 bases; nucleotides outside the gene matches: 1. The CDR3 length is 16 residues. The CDR3 sequence: CASSPPDRGRYNEQFF. CDR3 nucleotides: TGTGCCAGCTCACCACCGGACAGGGGGCGCTACAATGAGCAGTTCTTC.

This chain uses TRBV6-1 with TRBJ2-2, with a weak D call TRBD1 (7 bases). The CDR3 has 18 amino acids. The V gene lost 2 bases and the J gene lost 2 bases, with 18 bases spanning the gap. Germline values: CDR1 MNHNS, CDR2 SASEGT. CDR3 nucleotide sequence: TGTGCCAGCAGTGAAAAAGTTGGGGGGACAGCAAACACCGGGGAGCTGTTTTTT. Protein sequence: CASSEKVGGTANTGELFF.

Only a few counts were recorded for this clone. V is TRBV28 and J is TRBJ1-2; TRBD1 is a possible D gene (6 bases). The CDR3 loop spans 14 amino acids. V was pared by 5 bases and J by 6 bases, with 16 bases between. The V gene's germline CDR1 is MDHEN and CDR2 SYDVKM. This CDR3 reads CASSTIGGYDGYTF. Here the CDR3 DNA reads TGTGCCAGCAGTACCATTGGGGGCTACGATGGCTACACCTTC.

This chain connects TRBV11-2 to TRBJ1-1; the match to TRBD1 covers 7 bases. Looked up from germline, CDR1 is SGHAT and CDR2 is FQNNGV. This CDR3 has 17 amino acids. J lost 11 bases, V lost 5 bases, and 23 bases had no gene match. CDR3 amino acids: CASSPRAGQDSSVGAFF. The CDR3 DNA follows: TGTGCCAGCAGCCCAAGGGCCGGACAGGACTCCTCCGTTGGGGCTTTCTTT.

The V and J genes are TRBV19 and TRBJ2-7, with TRBD1 as a possible D gene (6 bases). Trimming cost V 5 bases and J 1 base, with 15 bases left between them. From germline, CDR1 is LNHDA and CDR2 SQIVND (reference sequence). The CDR3 has 15 amino acids. CDR3 sequence: CASSPDGTPSYEQYF. DNA for the CDR3: TGTGCCAGTAGTCCTGACGGGACACCTTCCTACGAGCAGTACTTC.

This clone was counted once. This chain uses TRBV28 with TRBJ1-1, with unresolved D. CDR3 size: 12 residues. The germline gives CDR1 MDHEN, CDR2 SYDVKM. V lost 5 bases and J 6 bases, leaving 10 bases between the germline ends. CDR3 in amino acids: CASSPVRAEAFF. The CDR3, as DNA: TGTGCCAGCAGTCCCGTGAGGGCTGAAGCTTTCTTT.

V gene TRBV6-5 combines with J gene TRBJ1-4; the D gene is possibly TRBD1 (5 bases). The CDR3 has 15 amino acids. The V gene lost 6 bases and the J gene lost 2 bases, with 13 bases spanning the gap. Germline CDR1 reads MNHEY; CDR2 reads SVGAGI. CDR3 amino acids: CASSRSGGTNEKLFF. CDR3 sequence (DNA): TGTGCCAGCAGCCGCAGCGGGGGGACTAATGAAAAACTGTTTTTT.

The chain recombines TRBV5-4 with TRBJ1-1; TRBD1 matches 12 bases. CDR1 is SGHNT, CDR2 YYREEE, per germline (reference sequence). Germline trimming cut 6 bases from V and 5 bases from J; bases unmatched to any gene: 14. The CDR3 totals 17 residues. CDR3 sequence: CASNPPGTGGVRTEAFF. DNA of the CDR3: TGTGCCAGCAATCCCCCCGGGACAGGGGGCGTTAGGACTGAAGCTTTCTTT.

This clone came up once. The V gene is TRBV10-3, the J gene TRBJ2-1, with 8 bases matching TRBD2. The ends lost 7 bases at V and 4 bases at J; junction bases unmatched: 6. The CDR3 sequence is 14 residues long. CDR1 is ENHRY and CDR2 is SYGVKD in the germline V gene. CDR3 bases: TGTGCCATCAATCGGGGGGGGCCTTACAATGAGCAGTTCTTC. Its protein product is CAINRGGPYNEQFF.

V and J are TRBV27 and TRBJ1-1; 7 bases are a match to TRBD1. Germline assignment: CDR1 MNHEY and CDR2 SMNVEV (reference sequence). The CDR3 extends over 13 amino acids. V lost 5 bases, J lost 6 bases, and 6 bases stayed unmatched. CDR3 loop: CASSQTGDPEAFF. In DNA, the CDR3 is TGTGCCAGCAGTCAAACAGGGGACCCTGAAGCTTTCTTT.

V usage is TRBV9 and J usage is TRBJ2-1, with 7 bases aligning to TRBD2. The germline gives CDR1 SGDLS, CDR2 YYNGEE. The CDR3 covers 15 residues. With 4 bases clipped from V and 3 bases from J, the junction kept 7 bases outside the gene matches. CDR3 region: CASSSGGVHYNEQFF. CDR3 in DNA: TGTGCCAGCAGCTCGGGGGGAGTTCACTACAATGAGCAGTTCTTC.

The chain has TRBV4-1 and TRBJ1-1; no reliable D call. Germline V gives CDR1 MGHRA, CDR2 YSYEKL. The V gene lost 0 bases and the J gene lost 0 bases, with 5 bases spanning the gap. This CDR3 comprises 14 residues. The DNA for the CDR3 is TGCGCCAGCAGCCAAGAAACAGTGAACACTGAAGCTTTCTTT. Residues: CASSQETVNTEAFF.